A single sample gave rise to the 14 T cell receptor beta chains below, sequenced in a study of cytomegalovirus exposure and HLA in healthy donors. 60 Vbeta and 13 Jbeta primers were used in PCR. This table comes from immunoSEQ multiplex PCR, and its TCRdb copy is limited to in-frame clones, with some not included. The sample gives some 150,000 clones, 60% to 80% of which show up once; roughly 6% is in the top ten. The specimen sequenced was PBMCs. These receptors were obtained from a middle-aged man in good health and CMV-seropositive.

The chain employs TRBV15 and TRBJ2-1; TRBD1 might be the D (7 bases). This CDR3 has 15 residues. Germline V gives CDR1 LNHNV, CDR2 YYDKDF (reference sequence). V lost 6 bases and J 0 bases, leaving 12 bases between the germline ends. CDR3 in DNA: TGTGCCACCAGGCCCAGGGGGGCCTCCTACAATGAGCAGTTCTTC. Its protein is CATRPRGASYNEQFF.

A few counts support this clone. The chain has TRBV7-9 and TRBJ2-1; perhaps TRBD2 as D (6 bases). V was clipped by 5 bases and J by 10 bases, with 18 bases between them. Germline lookup yields CDR1 SEHNR and CDR2 FQNEAQ (reference sequence). The CDR3 runs 14 residues. As DNA, the CDR3 is TGTGCCAGCAGCACCCGGGGACTCTCGGACGAGCAGTTCTTC. Its protein is CASSTRGLSDEQFF.

This chain links TRBV9 with TRBJ1-2; 7 bases agree with TRBD1. This CDR3 is built from 13 residues. Germline CDR1 reads SGDLS; CDR2 reads YYNGEE. The V gene end was trimmed by 0 bases and the J gene end by 7 bases; junction bases not matched to a gene: 3. The CDR3 DNA is TGTGCCAGCAGCGTAGACAGGGGCAGTGGCTACACCTTC. Encoded protein: CASSVDRGSGYTF.

The chain couples TRBV21-1 to TRBJ2-5; TRBD2 reflects the table's D call only, with no check against the DNA. TRBV21-1 is a pseudogene locus. There are 16 residues in the CDR3. CDR3 nucleotide sequence: TGTGCCAGCAGCGCCCCAGGGCTAGCGGGGCAAGAGACCCAGTACTTC. Translation: CASSAPGLAGQETQYF.

This clone was found a few times. The chain carries TRBV29-1 and TRBJ2-1; no reliable D call. Trimming took 3 bases from V and 4 from J, leaving 4 bases between them. CDR3 length: 11 residues. Germline CDR1 reads SQVTM; CDR2 reads ANQGSEA. The CDR3 is CSVDRYNEQFF. CDR3 nucleotide sequence: TGCAGCGTTGACAGGTACAATGAGCAGTTCTTC.

The V gene is TRBV5-6, the J gene TRBJ2-7; D gene ambiguous. The CDR3 extends over 13 amino acids. CDR1 is SGHDT, CDR2 YYEEEE, per germline. The V and J ends lost 1 base and 4 bases respectively, with 9 bases between them. The CDR3 loop reads CASSLLSVYEQYF. CDR3 sequence (DNA): TGTGCCAGCAGCTTGTTATCAGTATACGAGCAGTACTTC.

V is TRBV9 and J is TRBJ2-1; TRBD2 matches at 7 bases. The ends lost 0 bases at V and 4 bases at J; junction bases unmatched: 10. The CDR3 is 17 residues long. Looked up from germline, CDR1 is SGDLS and CDR2 is YYNGEE. The CDR3 bases are TGTGCCAGCAGCGTAGGACAAAGGCTAGCGGTTTACAATGAGCAGTTCTTC. It translates to CASSVGQRLAVYNEQFF.

The J gene is TRBJ1-6, the V gene TRBV27; 7 bases agree with TRBD1. The V gene end was trimmed by 5 bases and the J gene end by 10 bases; junction bases not matched to a gene: 14. The germline V gene has CDR1 MNHEY and CDR2 SMNVEV (reference sequence). This CDR3 is built from 16 residues. CDR3 sequence: CASSPWGAAGGSPLHF. CDR3 sequence (DNA): TGTGCCAGCAGTCCCTGGGGTGCGGCAGGGGGATCACCCCTCCACTTT.

The genes are TRBV5-1 and TRBJ2-2; unclear D gene. The CDR3 is 14 amino acids. The germline gives CDR1 SGHRS, CDR2 YFSETQ. V was clipped by 0 bases and J by 6 bases, with 9 bases between them. CDR3 nucleotides: TGCGCCAGCAGCTTGGATGGAGATCCCGGGGAGCTGTTTTTT. This translates into CASSLDGDPGELFF.

The rearrangement joins TRBV2 to TRBJ1-5, with 10 positions matching TRBD1. Losses at the gene ends were 7 bases for V and 5 bases for J; bases not matched to a gene: 5. The CDR3 spans 14 residues. Germline V gives CDR1 SNHLY, CDR2 FYNNEI. CDR3 coding DNA: TGTGCCAGCAAAGAGGACAGGGGGGATCAGCCCCAGCATTTT. This gives the protein CASKEDRGDQPQHF.

This chain connects TRBV13 to TRBJ2-7; weak D call: TRBD2 (5 bases). Germline-derived CDR1 and CDR2 are PRHDT and FYEKMQ (reference sequence). The CDR3 sequence is 13 residues long. V lost 2 bases to trimming and J lost 5 bases, with 10 bases between them. The CDR3 spells CASSLNPGDEQYF. DNA for the CDR3: TGTGCCAGCAGCTTAAATCCCGGGGACGAGCAGTACTTC.

The chain couples TRBV13 to TRBJ2-7, with 8 bases identical to TRBD2. V trimming: 5 bases; J trimming: 5 bases; junction bases outside the gene matches: 11. Germline CDR1 reads PRHDT; CDR2 reads FYEKMQ (reference sequence). The CDR3 spans 15 residues. The CDR3 sequence is CASSPRGAGEDEQYF. Here the CDR3 DNA reads TGTGCCAGCAGCCCCCGGGGAGCGGGAGAAGACGAGCAGTACTTC.

V is TRBV4-1 and J is TRBJ2-5; TRBD2 aligns across 11 bases. The CDR3 is made up of 16 amino acids. Germline CDR1 and CDR2: MGHRA and YSYEKL. J lost 5 bases, V lost 7 bases, and 12 bases had no gene match. The CDR3 is CASTPALAGGPETQYF. The CDR3 DNA is TGCGCCAGCACGCCAGCTTTAGCGGGAGGGCCGGAGACCCAGTACTTC.

The chain is built from TRBV28 and TRBJ2-1, with D perhaps matching TRBD1 (6 bases). Trimming took off 7 bases at V and 8 bases at J, with 15 bases between the two ends. Germline loops: CDR1 MDHEN, CDR2 SYDVKM. The CDR3 runs to 13 residues. The CDR3 DNA reads as TGTGCCAGCACCGGGACAATGGATGATGAGCAGTTCTTC. Amino acid sequence: CASTGTMDDEQFF.